These 14 T cell receptor beta chains share one sample of origin, sequenced in a study of Graves' ophthalmopathy and Graves' hyperthyroidism (dated by TCRdb to about 2018). This sample was sequenced with an Illumina HiSeq 2000. For repertoire sequencing, the TCR beta CDR3 regions were amplified from RNA transcripts. The first round was an RT-PCR using HTBI primers with the Qiagen OneStep RT-PCR kit, and this first round was followed by a second-round multiplex PCR, then size selection and purification. TCRdb trimmed the raw reads at Q25, called clones with MiXCR and kept productive beta chains. Rows with one shared CDR3 protein collapse into an entry with the most common genes and DNA. The sample profile shows 170,000 or so distinct CDR3 sequences; less than 45% of them were found once. The ten most abundant clones make up around 5.5% of the sample. Specimen: peripheral blood. Receptors were obtained from a woman between 35 and 50 years old with Graves' ophthalmopathy. Donor details come from another sample of the same person, matched by shared clones.

This clonotype was seen many times. This chain connects TRBV11-3 to TRBJ1-1; D is perhaps TRBD1 (5 bases). The germline V gene has CDR1 SGHNT and CDR2 YENEEA. The V end lost 5 bases, the J end lost 4 bases, and 14 bases lay between the germline ends. This CDR3 has 14 residues. Here the CDR3 DNA reads TGTGCCAGCAGCGCGAGCGGGGGGAGCACTGAAGCTTTCTTT. Protein sequence: CASSASGGSTEAFF.

Ten or more counts support this clonotype. The rearrangement joins TRBV2 to TRBJ1-1; D ambiguous. This CDR3 contains 16 residues. Germline V gene data show CDR1 as SNHLY and CDR2 as FYNNEI. The germline V and J ends were trimmed by 3 bases and 5 bases, with 19 bases remaining between them. The CDR3 is CASSDDGASGVTEAFF. The CDR3 nucleotides are TGTGCCAGCAGTGATGACGGTGCGTCCGGGGTAACTGAAGCTTTCTTT.

This sequence joins TRBV12-3 or TRBV12-4 and TRBJ2-7, with 7 bases that match TRBD1. V shed 3 bases, J shed 0 bases, and the junction held 5 bases outside the gene matches. The CDR3 loop spans 15 amino acids. CDR3 residues: CASSFGQASSYEQYF. In DNA form, the CDR3 reads TGTGCCAGCAGTTTCGGACAGGCCAGCTCCTACGAGCAGTACTTC.

The table lists this clonotype with many counts. This chain uses TRBV12-5 with TRBJ1-5; no clear D. The CDR3 covers 15 residues. The V end was cut by 4 bases, the J end by 2 bases, with 12 bases between. The V gene's germline CDR1 is LGHNT and CDR2 FRNRAP. The CDR3 DNA follows: TGTGCTAGTGGTTCCCCGGGTTTAGGCAATCAGCCCCAGCATTTT. Translation gives CASGSPGLGNQPQHF.

This clonotype was seen repeatedly, ten times or more. V usage is TRBV20-1 and J usage is TRBJ2-2; 8 nucleotides line up with TRBD2. The J segment lost 4 bases and the V segment lost 5 bases, leaving 6 bases of the junction unmatched. The V gene's germline CDR1 is DFQATT and CDR2 SNEGSKA (reference sequence). The CDR3 totals 14 residues. This chain's CDR3 is CSAVTSGSTGELFF. CDR3 sequence (DNA): TGCAGTGCTGTTACTAGCGGCAGCACCGGGGAGCTGTTTTTT.

This clonotype was seen ten or more times. This sequence joins TRBV4-1 and TRBJ1-3; 7 bases align to TRBD1. After removal of 3 bases from V and 1 base from J, the junction contained 9 bases not matched to a gene. This CDR3 is built from 17 residues. Germline CDR1 MGHRA, CDR2 YSYEKL. The CDR3 DNA follows: TGCGCCAGCAGCCACAACAGGGGCGCTGGGTCTGGAAACACCATATATTTT. Encoded protein: CASSHNRGAGSGNTIYF.

The gene calls are TRBV12-3 or TRBV12-4 and TRBJ2-5, with 10 bases matching TRBD2. V was pared by 2 bases and J by 1 base, with 10 bases of the junction left unmatched. This CDR3 spans 18 amino acids. CDR3 amino acids: CASSLIWALAGAQETQYF. CDR3 in DNA: TGTGCCAGCAGTTTAATATGGGCGCTAGCGGGAGCCCAAGAGACCCAGTACTTC.

This clonotype was counted many times. The chain couples TRBV9 to TRBJ2-7; D is unclear. V lost 0 bases to trimming and J lost 0 bases, with 13 bases between them. From germline, CDR1 is SGDLS and CDR2 YYNGEE. The CDR3 spans 16 residues. CDR3 sequence: CASSVGPAQSSYEQYF. The CDR3 DNA follows: TGTGCCAGCAGCGTAGGCCCAGCCCAAAGCTCCTACGAGCAGTACTTC.

The table lists this clonotype with many counts. The chain uses TRBV28 and TRBJ1-2; the D gene is possibly TRBD1 (6 bases). The germline CDR1 and CDR2 sequences are MDHEN and SYDVKM. The CDR3 is 15 residues long. V lost 5 bases, J lost 3 bases, and 16 bases lay in between. CDR3 sequence (DNA): TGTGCCAGCAGTCTGGACAGCCTTAGTGACTATGGCTACACCTTC. It yields the protein CASSLDSLSDYGYTF.

This clonotype was seen only once. The chain joins TRBV20-1 to TRBJ1-1; D unresolved. Germline CDR1 is DFQATT and CDR2 is SNEGSKA (reference sequence). The CDR3 runs to 11 residues. V lost 4 bases, J lost 6 bases, and 9 bases lay in between. The CDR3 nucleotides are TGCAGTGCTAACCGGCGTTCTGAAGCTTTCTTT. The encoded protein is CSANRRSEAFF.

This clonotype came up many times. V gene TRBV11-1 combines with J gene TRBJ1-1, with D hard to call. The germline CDR1 and CDR2 sequences are SGHAT and FQDESV (reference sequence). CDR3 length: 13 amino acids. V was clipped by 9 bases and J by 4 bases, with 15 bases between them. CDR3 amino acids: CASLRALGTEAFF. As DNA, the CDR3 is TGTGCCAGTCTGAGGGCGTTGGGCACTGAAGCTTTCTTT.

Of note for this clonotype: Its ends do not fully match the called genes, so a read error is possible. The chain employs TRBV5-5 and TRBJ2-7, with D maybe TRBD1 (5 bases). The CDR3 length is 14 residues. The germline CDR1 and CDR2 sequences are SGHKS and YYEKEE (reference sequence). DNA of the CDR3: TGCGCCAGCAGCCTCGACCGAGGACACTACGAGCAGTACTTC. Encoded protein: CASSLDRGHYEQYF. Complete variable domain (other parts from reference TRBV5-5 and TRBJ2-7): DAGVTQSPTHLIKTRGQQVTLRCSPISGHKSVSWYQQVLGQGPQFIFQYYEKEERGRGNFPDRFSARQFPNYSSELNVNALLLGDSALYLCASSLDRGHYEQYFGPGTRLTVT.

This clonotype came up many times. This chain links TRBV19 with TRBJ1-6; D is undetermined. V was clipped by 3 bases and J by 7 bases, with 10 bases between them. The CDR3 has 14 amino acids. Germline CDR1 LNHDA, CDR2 SQIVND (reference sequence). Here the CDR3 DNA reads TGTGCCAGTAGTATGGGGATTGTAAATTCACCCCTCCACTTT. Translation gives CASSMGIVNSPLHF.

Ten or more counts support this clonotype. This sequence joins TRBV2 and TRBJ1-2; a weak D match, TRBD1 (5 bases). The germline V gene has CDR1 SNHLY and CDR2 FYNNEI. The CDR3 totals 13 residues. Trimming removed 7 bases at V and 7 bases at J, with 16 bases between. DNA of the CDR3: TGTGCCAGCACCGAACGGGGGATTTCTGGCTACACCTTC. Its protein product is CASTERGISGYTF.